These T cell receptor beta chains were read from a single sample in a study of T cells expressing NK-cell markers. Reanalyzing the 5' RACE reads, TCRdb keeps one entry per CDR3 protein, without DNA. This sample's table reports 350,000 to 500,000 distinct CDR3 sequences. The sequenced sample was blood T cells: a sorted CD56 or NKG2C T cell subset, CD4+ or CD8+ T cells, or bulk PBMC T cells (not recorded which). These receptors were obtained from a woman aged 18 to 75 in good health. Each CDR3 is given with its conserved first and last residue. Each record gives: J gene, CDR3 length, V gene, CDR3 protein.

TRBJ2-7 | 16 | TRBV4-3 | CASSQDFSGRRDEQYF
TRBJ2-5 | 16 | TRBV2 | CASSEGTSGTQETQYF
TRBJ2-1 | 15 | TRBV14 | CASSPNSGRYNEQFF
TRBJ2-3 | 16 | TRBV5-1 | CASSLLAGGTTDTQYF
TRBJ1-6 | 17 | TRBV10-2 | CASSELKLSSYNSPLHF
TRBJ2-3 | 16 | TRBV18 | CASSPLSGFPPDTQYF
TRBJ2-4 | 16 | TRBV29-1 | CSVSRSMGVAKNIQYF
TRBJ2-5 | 14 | TRBV6-1 | CASSPLGSSETQYF
TRBJ2-3 | 17 | TRBV20-1 | CSARVPSGGAYRDTQYF
TRBJ1-2 | 17 | TRBV24-1 | CATSDWSQQTYHGGYTF
TRBJ2-1 | 16 | TRBV20-1 | CSARWFAGVGNNEQFF
TRBJ1-6 | 16 | TRBV19 | CASTQRIDRLNSPLHF
TRBJ2-5 | 12 | TRBV6-2/TRBV6-3 | CASSYRRETQYF
TRBJ1-1 | 13 | TRBV10-3 | CAISEGGNPEAFF
TRBJ2-5 | 14 | TRBV2 | CASSQAGYQETQYF
TRBJ1-3 | 15 | TRBV20-1 | CSARDPGGTGNTIYF
TRBJ2-7 | 15 | TRBV5-6 | CASSPLPSAGYEQYF
TRBJ1-1 | 13 | TRBV19 | CASSMGINTEAFF
TRBJ1-2 | 15 | TRBV6-1 | CASSEMSTVNYGYTF
TRBJ2-2 | 16 | TRBV19 | CASSTRQRGGTGELFF
TRBJ2-2 | 12 | TRBV29-1 | CSVLREAGELFF
TRBJ2-1 | 15 | TRBV6-1 | CASTLLDISYNEQFF
TRBJ2-3 | 13 | TRBV29-1 | CSVEGGVTDTQYF
TRBJ2-5 | 16 | TRBV14 | CASSPGLAAPQETQYF
TRBJ2-3 | 17 | TRBV7-9 | CASSPRGIREGTDTQYF
TRBJ1-2 | 14 | TRBV12-3/TRBV12-4 | CASSETGLARGYTF
TRBJ2-7 | 15 | TRBV5-1 | CASSLVAGGDGEQYF
TRBJ2-2 | 14 | TRBV24-1 | CATSAQGFSGELFF
TRBJ1-5 | 15 | TRBV18 | CASSPGTGQYQPQHF
TRBJ2-4 | 12 | TRBV12-3/TRBV12-4 | CASSGTVNIQYF
TRBJ2-2 | 14 | TRBV5-1 | CASSLSSGAGELFF
TRBJ2-7 | 12 | TRBV4-2 | CASSPTGPRQYF
TRBJ1-1 | 16 | TRBV5-1 | CASSSYRGVRNTEAFF
TRBJ1-1 | 13 | TRBV5-1 | CASRGTVNTEAFF
TRBJ2-1 | 17 | TRBV28 | CASSLGGTSGRRNEQFF
TRBJ2-1 | 13 | TRBV6-2/TRBV6-3 | CASSISSYNEQFF
TRBJ1-1 | 14 | TRBV11-2 | CASSFTGTGGEAFF
TRBJ1-6 | 16 | TRBV20-1 | CSARTGGSSYNSPLHF
TRBJ2-1 | 17 | TRBV6-2/TRBV6-3 | CASSWRTSGNSYNEQFF
TRBJ2-5 | 15 | TRBV7-9 | CASSLATSRGETQYF
TRBJ1-2 | 13 | TRBV12-3/TRBV12-4 | CASRTGGVYGYTF
TRBJ2-7 | 15 | TRBV14 | CASSQGLGFGYEQYF
TRBJ1-2 | 12 | TRBV12-3/TRBV12-4 | CASRITGGGYTF